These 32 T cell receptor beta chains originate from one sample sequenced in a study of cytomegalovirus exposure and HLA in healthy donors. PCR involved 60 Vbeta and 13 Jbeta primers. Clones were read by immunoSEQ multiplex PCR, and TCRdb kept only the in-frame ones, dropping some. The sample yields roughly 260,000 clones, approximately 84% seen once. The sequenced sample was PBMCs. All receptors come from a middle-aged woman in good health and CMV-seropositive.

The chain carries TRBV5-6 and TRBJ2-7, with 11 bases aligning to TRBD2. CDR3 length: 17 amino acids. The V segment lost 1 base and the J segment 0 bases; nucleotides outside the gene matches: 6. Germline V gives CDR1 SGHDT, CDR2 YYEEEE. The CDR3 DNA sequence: TGTGCCAGCAGCTTGAGGACTAGCGGGCACTACTCCTACGAGCAGTACTTC. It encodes CASSLRTSGHYSYEQYF. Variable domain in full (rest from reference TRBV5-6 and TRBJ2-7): DAGVTQSPTHLIKTRGQQVTLRCSPKSGHDTVSWYQQALGQGPQFIFQYYEEEERQRGNFPDRFSGHQFPNYSSELNVNALLLGDSALYLCASSLRTSGHYSYEQYFGPGTRLTVT.

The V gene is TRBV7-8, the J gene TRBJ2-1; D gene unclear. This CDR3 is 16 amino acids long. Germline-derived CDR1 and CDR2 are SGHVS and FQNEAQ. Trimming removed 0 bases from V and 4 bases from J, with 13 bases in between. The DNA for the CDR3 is TGTGCCAGCAGCTTAGCGGGTACTACGGGTTACAATGAGCAGTTCTTC. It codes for CASSLAGTTGYNEQFF.

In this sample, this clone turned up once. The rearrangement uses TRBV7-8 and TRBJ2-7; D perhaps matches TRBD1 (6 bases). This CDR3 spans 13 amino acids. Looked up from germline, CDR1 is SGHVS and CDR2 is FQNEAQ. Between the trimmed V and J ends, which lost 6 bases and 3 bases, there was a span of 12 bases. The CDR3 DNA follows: TGTGCCAGCAGTCGAACAGGGATCTACGAGCAGTACTTC. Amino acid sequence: CASSRTGIYEQYF.

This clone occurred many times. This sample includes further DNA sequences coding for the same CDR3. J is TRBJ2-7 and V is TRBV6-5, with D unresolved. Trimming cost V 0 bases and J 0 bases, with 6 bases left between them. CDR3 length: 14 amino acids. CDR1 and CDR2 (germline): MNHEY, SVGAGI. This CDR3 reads CASSYSGSSYEQYF. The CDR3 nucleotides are TGTGCCAGCAGTTACTCGGGCAGCTCCTACGAGCAGTACTTC.

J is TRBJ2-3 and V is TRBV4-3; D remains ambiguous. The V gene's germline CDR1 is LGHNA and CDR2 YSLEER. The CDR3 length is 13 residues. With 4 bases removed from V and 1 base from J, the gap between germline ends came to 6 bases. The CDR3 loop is CASSLRGTDTQYF. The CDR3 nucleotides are TGCGCCAGCAGCCTTCGCGGCACAGATACGCAGTATTTT.

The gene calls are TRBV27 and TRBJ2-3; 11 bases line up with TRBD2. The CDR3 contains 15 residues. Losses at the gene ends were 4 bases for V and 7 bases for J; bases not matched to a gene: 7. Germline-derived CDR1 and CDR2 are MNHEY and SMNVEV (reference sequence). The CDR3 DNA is TGTGCCAGCAGTTCAGGACTAGCGGGTTCGAATACGCAGTATTTT. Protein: CASSSGLAGSNTQYF.

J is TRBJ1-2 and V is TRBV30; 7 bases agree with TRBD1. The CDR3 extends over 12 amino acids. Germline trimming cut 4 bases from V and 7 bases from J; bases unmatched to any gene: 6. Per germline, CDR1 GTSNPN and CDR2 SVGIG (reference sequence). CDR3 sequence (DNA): TGTGCCTGGAACAGGGGCCCAAGTGGCTACACCTTC. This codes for CAWNRGPSGYTF.

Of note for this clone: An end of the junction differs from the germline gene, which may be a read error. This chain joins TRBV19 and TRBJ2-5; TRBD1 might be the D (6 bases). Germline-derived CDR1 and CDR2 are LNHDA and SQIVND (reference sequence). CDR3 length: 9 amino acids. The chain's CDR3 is CATQQGPNF. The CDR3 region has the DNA TGTGCCACCCAACAGGGTCCGAACTTC.

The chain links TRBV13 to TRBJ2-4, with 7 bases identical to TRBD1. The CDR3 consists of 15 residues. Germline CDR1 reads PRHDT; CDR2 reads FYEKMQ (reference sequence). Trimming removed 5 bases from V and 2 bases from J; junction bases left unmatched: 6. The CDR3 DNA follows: TGTGCCAGCAGCGCCGGGACAGTGACCAAAAACATTCAGTACTTC. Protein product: CASSAGTVTKNIQYF. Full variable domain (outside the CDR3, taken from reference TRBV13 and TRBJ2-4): AAGVIQSPRHLIKEKRETATLKCYPIPRHDTVYWYQQGPGQDPQFLISFYEKMQSDKGSIPDRFSAQQFSDYHSELNMSSLELGDSALYFCASSAGTVTKNIQYFGAGTRLSVL.

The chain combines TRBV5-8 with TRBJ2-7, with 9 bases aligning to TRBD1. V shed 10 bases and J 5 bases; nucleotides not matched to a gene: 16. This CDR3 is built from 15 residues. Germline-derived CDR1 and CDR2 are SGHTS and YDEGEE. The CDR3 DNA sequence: TGTGCCCCCGACATTGAGGGACAGGGATCCCACGAGCAGTACTTC. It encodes CAPDIEGQGSHEQYF.

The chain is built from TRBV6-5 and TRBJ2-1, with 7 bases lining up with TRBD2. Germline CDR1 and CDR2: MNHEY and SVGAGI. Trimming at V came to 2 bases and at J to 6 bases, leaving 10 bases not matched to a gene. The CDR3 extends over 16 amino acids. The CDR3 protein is CASSYPAGRNGNEQFF. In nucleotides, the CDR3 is TGTGCCAGCAGTTACCCAGCGGGAAGAAACGGCAATGAGCAGTTCTTC.

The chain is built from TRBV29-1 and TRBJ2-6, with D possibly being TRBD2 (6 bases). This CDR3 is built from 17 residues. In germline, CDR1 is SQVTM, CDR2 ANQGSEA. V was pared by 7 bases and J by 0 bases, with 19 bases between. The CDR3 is CSALKGGFSSGANVLTF. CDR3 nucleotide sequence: TGCAGCGCGTTGAAGGGAGGCTTCAGCTCTGGGGCCAACGTCCTGACTTTC.

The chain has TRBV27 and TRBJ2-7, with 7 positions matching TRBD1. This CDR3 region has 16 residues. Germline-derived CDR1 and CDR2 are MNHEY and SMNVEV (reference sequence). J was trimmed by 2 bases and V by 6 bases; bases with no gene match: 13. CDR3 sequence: CASSLAAGTVPYEQYF. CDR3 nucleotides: TGTGCCAGCAGCCTAGCAGCCGGGACAGTACCCTACGAGCAGTACTTC.

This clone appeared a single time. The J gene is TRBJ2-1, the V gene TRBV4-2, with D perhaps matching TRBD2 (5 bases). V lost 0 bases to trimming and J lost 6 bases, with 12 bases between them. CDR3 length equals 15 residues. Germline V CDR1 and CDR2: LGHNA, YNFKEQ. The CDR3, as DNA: TGTGCCAGCAGCCAAGATTTCTCGGGATTCAATGAGCAGTTCTTC. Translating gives CASSQDFSGFNEQFF.

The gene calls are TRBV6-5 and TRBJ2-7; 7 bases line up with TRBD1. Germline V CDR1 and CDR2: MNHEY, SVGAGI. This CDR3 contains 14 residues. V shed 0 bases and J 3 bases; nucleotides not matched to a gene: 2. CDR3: CASSYSGTDYEQYF. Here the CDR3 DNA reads TGTGCCAGCAGTTACTCCGGGACAGACTACGAGCAGTACTTC.

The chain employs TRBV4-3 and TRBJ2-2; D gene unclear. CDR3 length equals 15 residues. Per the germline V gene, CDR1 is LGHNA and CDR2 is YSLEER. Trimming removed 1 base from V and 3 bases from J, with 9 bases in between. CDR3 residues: CASSQGSRDTGELFF. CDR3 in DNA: TGCGCCAGCAGCCAAGGGTCTCGCGACACCGGGGAGCTGTTTTTT.

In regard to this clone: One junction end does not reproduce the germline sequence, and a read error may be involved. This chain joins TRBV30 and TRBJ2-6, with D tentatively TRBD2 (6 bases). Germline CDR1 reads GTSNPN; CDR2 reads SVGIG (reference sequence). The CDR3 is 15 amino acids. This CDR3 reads CAWSVGGAGANGLTF. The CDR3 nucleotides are TGTGCCTGGAGTGTGGGAGGTGCTGGGGCCAACGGCCTGACTTTC.

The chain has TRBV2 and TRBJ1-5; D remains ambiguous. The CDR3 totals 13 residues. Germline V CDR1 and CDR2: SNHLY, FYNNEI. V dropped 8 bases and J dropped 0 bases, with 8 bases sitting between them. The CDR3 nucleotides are TGTGCCAGCGGTGTAAATAGCAATCAGCCCCAGCATTTT. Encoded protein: CASGVNSNQPQHF.

CDR3 DNA sequence: TGTGCCAGCAGCGTGAGGTGGACGGGACTGGCGAACACCGGGGAGCTGTTTTTT. It codes for CASSVRWTGLANTGELFF. The rearrangement links TRBV9 to TRBJ2-2; TRBD2 is a possible D gene (6 bases). Trimming stripped 2 bases from V and 0 bases from J, with 17 bases between. Looked up from germline, CDR1 is SGDLS and CDR2 is YYNGEE. There are 18 residues in the CDR3. The entire variable domain, with the rest obtained from reference TRBV9 and TRBJ2-2, is as follows: DSGVTQTPKHLITATGQRVTLRCSPRSGDLSVYWYQQSLDQGLQFLIQYYNGEERAKGNILERFSAQQFPDLHSELNLSSLELGDSALYFCASSVRWTGLANTGELFFGEGSRLTVL.

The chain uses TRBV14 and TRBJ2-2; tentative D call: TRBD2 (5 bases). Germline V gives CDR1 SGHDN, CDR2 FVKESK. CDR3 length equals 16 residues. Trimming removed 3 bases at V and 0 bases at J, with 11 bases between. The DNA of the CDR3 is TGTGCCAGCAGCCATGTGGCGGGCGCGAACACCGGGGAGCTGTTTTTT. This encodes CASSHVAGANTGELFF. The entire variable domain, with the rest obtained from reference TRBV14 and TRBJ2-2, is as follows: EAGVTQFPSHSVIEKGQTVTLRCDPISGHDNLYWYRRVMGKEIKFLLHFVKESKQDESGMPNNRFLAERTGGTYSTLKVQPAELEDSGVYFCASSHVAGANTGELFFGEGSRLTVL.

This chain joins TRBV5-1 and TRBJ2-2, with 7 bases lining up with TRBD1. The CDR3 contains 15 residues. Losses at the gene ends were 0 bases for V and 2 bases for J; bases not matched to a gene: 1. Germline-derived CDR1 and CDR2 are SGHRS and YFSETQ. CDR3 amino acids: CASSLGDRNTGELFF. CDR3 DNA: TGCGCCAGCAGCTTGGGGGACAGAAACACCGGGGAGCTGTTTTTT.

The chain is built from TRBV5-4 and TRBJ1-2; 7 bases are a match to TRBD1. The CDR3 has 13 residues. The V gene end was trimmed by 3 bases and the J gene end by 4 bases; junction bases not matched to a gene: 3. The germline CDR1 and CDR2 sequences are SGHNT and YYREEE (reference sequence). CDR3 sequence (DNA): TGTGCCAGCAGCTCGGACAGGAGCTATGGCTACACCTTC. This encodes CASSSDRSYGYTF.

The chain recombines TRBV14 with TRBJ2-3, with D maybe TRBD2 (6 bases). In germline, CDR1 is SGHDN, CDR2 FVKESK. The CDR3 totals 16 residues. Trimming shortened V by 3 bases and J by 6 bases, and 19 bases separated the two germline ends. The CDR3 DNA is TGTGCCAGCAGCCATGCGTGGGGAGGTCCCGGGGATACGCAGTATTTT. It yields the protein CASSHAWGGPGDTQYF.

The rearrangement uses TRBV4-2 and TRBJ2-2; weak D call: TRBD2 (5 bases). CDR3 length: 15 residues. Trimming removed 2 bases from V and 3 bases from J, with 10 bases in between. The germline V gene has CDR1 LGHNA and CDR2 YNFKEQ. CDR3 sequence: CASSQPSSDTGELFF. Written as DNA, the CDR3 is TGTGCCAGCAGCCAACCTAGCAGTGACACCGGGGAGCTGTTTTTT.

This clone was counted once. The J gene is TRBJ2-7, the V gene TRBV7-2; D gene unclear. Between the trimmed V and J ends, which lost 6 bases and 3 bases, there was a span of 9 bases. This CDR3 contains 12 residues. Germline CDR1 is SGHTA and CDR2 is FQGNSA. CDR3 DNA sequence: TGTGCCAGCAGTCCTCGGAGCTACGAGCAGTACTTC. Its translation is CASSPRSYEQYF.

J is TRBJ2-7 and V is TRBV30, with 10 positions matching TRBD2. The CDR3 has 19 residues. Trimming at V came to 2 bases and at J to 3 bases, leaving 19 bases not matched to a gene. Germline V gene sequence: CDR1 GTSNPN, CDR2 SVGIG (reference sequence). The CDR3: CAWSPFLGDLAGDRYEQYF. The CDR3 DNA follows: TGTGCCTGGAGTCCCTTCTTAGGGGATCTAGCGGGAGACCGCTACGAGCAGTACTTC. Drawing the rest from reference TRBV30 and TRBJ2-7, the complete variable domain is SQTIHQWPATLVQPVGSPLSLECTVEGTSNPNLYWYRQAAGRGLQLLFYSVGIGQISSEVPQNLSASRPQDRQFILSSKKLLLSDSGFYLCAWSPFLGDLAGDRYEQYFGPGTRLTVT.

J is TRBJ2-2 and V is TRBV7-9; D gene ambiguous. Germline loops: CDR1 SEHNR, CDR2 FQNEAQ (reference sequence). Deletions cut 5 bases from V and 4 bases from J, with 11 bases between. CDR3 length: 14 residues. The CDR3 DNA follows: TGTGCCAGCAGCCCTCCGCACTCCACCGGGGAGCTGTTTTTT. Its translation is CASSPPHSTGELFF.

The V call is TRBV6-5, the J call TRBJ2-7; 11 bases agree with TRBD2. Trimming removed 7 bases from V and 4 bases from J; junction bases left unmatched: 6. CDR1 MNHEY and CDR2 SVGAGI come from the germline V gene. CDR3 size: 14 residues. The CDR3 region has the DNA TGTGCCAGCAAACGACTAGCGGGAAGTTACGAGCAGTACTTC. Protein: CASKRLAGSYEQYF.

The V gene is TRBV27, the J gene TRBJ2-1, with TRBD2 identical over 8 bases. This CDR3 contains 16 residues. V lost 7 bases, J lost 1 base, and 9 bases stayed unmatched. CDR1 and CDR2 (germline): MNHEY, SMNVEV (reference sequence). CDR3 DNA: TGTGCCAGCACCCATGCGGGAGGTTTTTCCTACAATGAGCAGTTCTTC. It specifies CASTHAGGFSYNEQFF.

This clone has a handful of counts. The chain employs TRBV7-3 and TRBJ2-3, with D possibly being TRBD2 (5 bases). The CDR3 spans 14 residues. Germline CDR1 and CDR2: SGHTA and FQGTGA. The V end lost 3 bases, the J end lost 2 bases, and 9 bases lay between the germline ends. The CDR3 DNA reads TGTGCCAGCAGCTTCGGACTGGACACAGATACGCAGTATTTT. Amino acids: CASSFGLDTDTQYF.

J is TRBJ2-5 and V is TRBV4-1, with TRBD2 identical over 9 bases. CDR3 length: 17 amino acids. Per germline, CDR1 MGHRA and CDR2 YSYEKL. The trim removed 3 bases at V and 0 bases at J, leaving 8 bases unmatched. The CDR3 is CASSHLEASGNQETQYF. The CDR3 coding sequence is TGCGCCAGCAGCCACCTAGAGGCTAGCGGGAACCAAGAGACCCAGTACTTC.

This chain's CDR3 is CASRDLGGSTDTQYF. The CDR3 DNA sequence: TGTGCCAGCAGGGACTTGGGCGGGAGCACAGATACGCAGTATTTT. V and J are TRBV27 and TRBJ2-3, with D possibly matching TRBD2 (5 bases). The CDR3 loop spans 15 amino acids. V lost 6 bases and J lost 0, with 13 bases in between. CDR1 is MNHEY, CDR2 SMNVEV, per germline (reference sequence).